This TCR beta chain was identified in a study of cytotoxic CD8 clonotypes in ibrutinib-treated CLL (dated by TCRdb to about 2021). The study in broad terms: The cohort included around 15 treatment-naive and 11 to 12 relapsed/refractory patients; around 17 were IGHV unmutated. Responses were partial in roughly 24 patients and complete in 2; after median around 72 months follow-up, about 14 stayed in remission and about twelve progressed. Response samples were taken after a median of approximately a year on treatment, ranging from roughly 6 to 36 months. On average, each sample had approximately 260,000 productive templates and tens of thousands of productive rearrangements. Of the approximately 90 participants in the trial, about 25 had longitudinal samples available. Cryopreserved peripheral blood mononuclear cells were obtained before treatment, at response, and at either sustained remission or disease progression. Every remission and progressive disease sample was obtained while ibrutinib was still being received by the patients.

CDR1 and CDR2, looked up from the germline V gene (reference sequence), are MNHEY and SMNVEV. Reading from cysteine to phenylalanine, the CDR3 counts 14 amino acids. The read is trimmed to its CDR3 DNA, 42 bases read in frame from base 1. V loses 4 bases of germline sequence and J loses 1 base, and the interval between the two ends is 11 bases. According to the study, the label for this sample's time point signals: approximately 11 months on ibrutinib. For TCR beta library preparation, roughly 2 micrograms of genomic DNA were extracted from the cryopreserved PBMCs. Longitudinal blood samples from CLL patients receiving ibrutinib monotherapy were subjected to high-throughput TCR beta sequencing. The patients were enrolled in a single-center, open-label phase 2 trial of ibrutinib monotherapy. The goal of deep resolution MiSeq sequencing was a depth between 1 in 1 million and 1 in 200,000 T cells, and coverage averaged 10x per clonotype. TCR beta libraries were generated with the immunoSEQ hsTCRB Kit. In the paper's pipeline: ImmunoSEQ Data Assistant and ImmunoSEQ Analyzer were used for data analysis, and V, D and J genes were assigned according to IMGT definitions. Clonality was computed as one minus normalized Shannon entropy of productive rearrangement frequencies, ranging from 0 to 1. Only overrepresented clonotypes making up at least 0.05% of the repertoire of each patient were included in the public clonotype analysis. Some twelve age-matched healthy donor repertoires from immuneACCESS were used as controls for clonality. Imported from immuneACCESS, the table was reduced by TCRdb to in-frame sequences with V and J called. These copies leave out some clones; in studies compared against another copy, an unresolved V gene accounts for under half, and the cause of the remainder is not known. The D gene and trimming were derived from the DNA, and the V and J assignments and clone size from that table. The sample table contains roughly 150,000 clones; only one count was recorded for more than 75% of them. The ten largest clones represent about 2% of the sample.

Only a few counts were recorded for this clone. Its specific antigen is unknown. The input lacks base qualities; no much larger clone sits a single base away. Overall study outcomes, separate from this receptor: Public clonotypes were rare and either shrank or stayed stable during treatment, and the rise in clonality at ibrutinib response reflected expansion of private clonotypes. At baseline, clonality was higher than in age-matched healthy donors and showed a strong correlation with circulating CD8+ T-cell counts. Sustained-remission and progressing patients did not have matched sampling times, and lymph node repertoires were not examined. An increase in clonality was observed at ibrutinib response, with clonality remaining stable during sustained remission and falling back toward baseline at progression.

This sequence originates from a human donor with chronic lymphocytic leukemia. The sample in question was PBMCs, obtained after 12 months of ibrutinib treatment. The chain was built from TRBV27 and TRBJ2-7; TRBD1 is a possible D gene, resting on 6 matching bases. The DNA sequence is TGTGCCAGCAGTTCCTGGACAGATTCCTACGAGCAGTACTTC. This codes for CASSSWTDSYEQYF.